What follows are 26 T cell receptor beta chains derived from one specimen sequenced in a study of Ad26.COV2.S vaccination and SARS-CoV-2 variants. Clones were sequenced by immunoSEQ multiplex PCR, and TCRdb holds only the in-frame ones, with some missing. The sample has about 180,000 clones, 87% seen once. The source material was peripheral blood, sampled after recovery from COVID-19. The receptors shown here come from a human donor who had recovered from COVID-19.

The gene calls are TRBV10-1 and TRBJ2-7, with TRBD1 identical over 8 bases. J gave up 0 bases and V 3 bases, and 4 bases lay outside the gene matches. The CDR3 is 15 residues long. Per germline, CDR1 WNHNN and CDR2 SYGVQD (reference sequence). CDR3 amino acids: CASSDRDRSSYEQYF. The CDR3 region has the DNA TGCGCCAGCAGTGATAGGGACAGGAGCTCCTACGAGCAGTACTTC.

This clone was picked up a small number of times. The gene calls are TRBV19 and TRBJ2-5, with TRBD2 matching 7 bases. V shed 6 bases, J shed 7 bases, and the junction held 11 bases outside the gene matches. This CDR3 is built from 14 residues. Germline CDR1 LNHDA, CDR2 SQIVND (reference sequence). The CDR3 region has the DNA TGTGCCAGTAGCCAAACCGGGGGGAAGGCGACCCAGTACTTC. It encodes CASSQTGGKATQYF.

The J gene is TRBJ1-3, the V gene TRBV3-1 (or the pseudogene TRBV3-2), with D unresolved. CDR3 size: 14 residues. Between the trimmed V and J ends, which lost 4 bases and 0 bases, there was a span of 7 bases. CDR1 is LGHDT and CDR2 is YNNKEL in the germline V gene (reference sequence). Here the CDR3 DNA reads TGTGCCAGCAGCCGAGGGAGCTCTGGAAACACCATATATTTT. It translates to CASSRGSSGNTIYF.

This chain uses TRBV9 with TRBJ2-7, with 11 positions matching TRBD2. CDR1 is SGDLS, CDR2 YYNGEE, per germline. The CDR3 spans 16 residues. Trimming at V came to 4 bases and at J to 2 bases, leaving 8 bases not matched to a gene. The CDR3 nucleotides are TGTGCCAGCAGCTCACCACTAGCGGGGGCCCCCTACGAGCAGTACTTC. Its translation: CASSSPLAGAPYEQYF.

V gene TRBV2 combines with J gene TRBJ1-6; tentative D call: TRBD1 (6 bases). The V and J ends lost 4 bases and 7 bases respectively, with 14 bases between them. Germline lookup yields CDR1 SNHLY and CDR2 FYNNEI. The CDR3 is 15 residues long. The DNA for the CDR3 is TGTGCCAGCAGTGTTCAGGGGAGTAGGAATTCACCCCTCCACTTT. It translates to CASSVQGSRNSPLHF.

As for this clone: Different DNA sequences within this sample yield the same CDR3. This chain links TRBV9 with TRBJ2-7; D is unclear. Trimming left V 0 bases short and J 4 bases short, with 17 bases between. The CDR3 spans 16 residues. Germline assignment: CDR1 SGDLS and CDR2 YYNGEE. The CDR3 nucleotides are TGTGCCAGCAGCGTAGCTCCAGGTGCCCTTTGGTACGAGCAGTACTTC. Its protein product is CASSVAPGALWYEQYF.

This chain links TRBV14 with TRBJ2-4; D is perhaps TRBD1 (6 bases). The V gene's germline CDR1 is SGHDN and CDR2 FVKESK. The V gene lost 4 bases and the J gene lost 3 bases, with 13 bases spanning the gap. CDR3 size: 15 residues. This CDR3 reads CASSRPGVGKNIQYF. DNA for the CDR3: TGTGCCAGCAGCCGCCCAGGGGTAGGCAAAAACATTCAGTACTTC.

This chain uses TRBV12-3 or TRBV12-4 with TRBJ1-1; tentatively, D is TRBD1 (6 bases). The CDR3 runs 13 residues. With 10 bases removed from V and 2 bases from J, the gap between germline ends came to 14 bases. The CDR3 spells CATRGGFNTEAFF. CDR3 DNA: TGTGCCACCCGGGGGGGCTTCAACACTGAAGCTTTCTTT.

This clone was counted a single time. J is TRBJ1-3 and V is TRBV7-9; no clear D gene. The germline V gene has CDR1 SEHNR and CDR2 FQNEAQ (reference sequence). This CDR3 has 16 amino acids. V was pared by 3 bases and J by 2 bases, with 14 bases between. The CDR3 loop reads CASSFPMADPGNTIYF. For the CDR3, the DNA is TGTGCCAGCAGCTTCCCGATGGCGGACCCTGGAAACACCATATATTTT.

This chain uses TRBV6-5 with TRBJ2-7, with 7 bases identical to TRBD2. Unmatched junction bases numbered 5, after V lost 2 bases and J lost 1 base. Germline lookup yields CDR1 MNHEY and CDR2 SVGAGI. CDR3 length: 15 amino acids. The CDR3 reads CASSYGGGGSYEQYF. As DNA, the CDR3 is TGTGCCAGCAGTTACGGAGGCGGGGGTTCCTACGAGCAGTACTTC.

In nucleotides, the CDR3 is TGTGCCAGTAGTCCAATGGGGGGGGGCAATCAGCCCCAGCATTTT. Translated, it gives CASSPMGGGNQPQHF. The J gene is TRBJ1-5, the V gene TRBV19, with D tentatively TRBD1 (5 bases). V was shortened by 5 bases and J by 2 bases, with 13 bases between the two germline ends. The germline gives CDR1 LNHDA, CDR2 SQIVND (reference sequence). The length of the CDR3 is 15 residues. The full variable domain, rest sourced from reference TRBV19 and TRBJ1-5, is DGGITQSPKYLFRKEGQNVTLSCEQNLNHDAMYWYRQDPGQGLRLIYYSQIVNDFQKGDIAEGYSVSREKKESFPLTVTSAQKNPTAFYLCASSPMGGGNQPQHFGDGTRLSIL.

The chain carries TRBV28 and TRBJ1-3; TRBD1 matches 7 bases. The germline gives CDR1 MDHEN, CDR2 SYDVKM. This CDR3 is built from 14 residues. J lost 6 bases, V lost 6 bases, and 8 bases had no gene match. The CDR3: CASRPGQSKNTIYF. The DNA for the CDR3 is TGTGCCAGCAGGCCGGGACAGTCAAAAAACACCATATATTTT.

The chain carries TRBV7-9 and TRBJ2-5, with D hard to call. This CDR3 is 15 amino acids long. Germline CDR1 reads SEHNR; CDR2 reads FQNEAQ (reference sequence). V was cut by 2 bases and J by 5 bases, with 15 bases left in between. CDR3 bases: TGTGCCAGCAGCTTATCGGTTTCTGGGGTCGAGACCCAGTACTTC. Protein product: CASSLSVSGVETQYF.

The chain carries TRBV4-1 and TRBJ2-5; D is possibly TRBD1 (5 bases). V dropped 0 bases and J dropped 3 bases, with 11 bases sitting between them. CDR3 length: 15 residues. Per germline, CDR1 MGHRA and CDR2 YSYEKL. In DNA, the CDR3 is TGCGCCAGCAGCCAAGATTTAGGCAGGGAAGAGACCCAGTACTTC. This sequence encodes CASSQDLGREETQYF.

In this sample, this clone turned up a few times. The V and J genes are TRBV12-5 and TRBJ1-5, with D uncertain. The CDR3 contains 14 residues. Trimming removed 5 bases from V and 0 bases from J, with 8 bases in between. Germline assignment: CDR1 LGHNT and CDR2 FRNRAP. CDR3 amino acids: CASGPPLSNQPQHF. CDR3 DNA: TGTGCTAGTGGTCCCCCCCTTAGCAATCAGCCCCAGCATTTT.

The J gene is TRBJ2-1, the V gene TRBV27, with 8 bases identical to TRBD2. The germline gives CDR1 MNHEY, CDR2 SMNVEV (reference sequence). Trimming at V came to 7 bases and at J to 3 bases, leaving 11 bases not matched to a gene. There are 16 residues in the CDR3. DNA for the CDR3: TGTGCCAGCACTCCCGGGGGGGGAGTATTCTACAATGAGCAGTTCTTC. It codes for CASTPGGGVFYNEQFF.

As regards this clone: The germline gene is not matched at one end of the junction; a read error may be the cause. The J gene is TRBJ2-1, the V gene TRBV20-1, with D perhaps matching TRBD2 (6 bases). The CDR3 is 12 amino acids. Germline assignment: CDR1 DFQATT and CDR2 SNEGSKA (reference sequence). The CDR3 loop reads CSASSGGGSLVF. CDR3 nucleotides: TGCAGTGCTAGTTCCGGGGGTGGGAGCCTCGTCTTC.

The chain combines TRBV6-4 with TRBJ1-5, with D unclear. CDR3 size: 13 residues. Trimming shortened V by 0 bases and J by 8 bases, and 8 bases separated the two germline ends. Germline V CDR1 and CDR2: MRHNA, SNTAGT. For the CDR3, the DNA is TGTGCCAGCAGTGACTCCCCTGGGGAGCCCCAGCATTTT. It yields the protein CASSDSPGEPQHF.

CDR3 in amino acids: CAISQGAPTGELFF. CDR3 DNA sequence: TGTGCCATCTCACAGGGGGCGCCTACCGGGGAGCTGTTTTTT. The rearrangement joins TRBV10-3 to TRBJ2-2; 9 bases agree with TRBD1. With V trimmed by 8 bases and J by 5 bases, 6 bases remained unmatched. The CDR3 covers 14 residues. Germline V CDR1 and CDR2: ENHRY, SYGVKD.

The rearrangement uses TRBV27 and TRBJ2-2; no reliable D call. Trimming removed 6 bases at V and 3 bases at J, with 2 bases between. The germline CDR1 and CDR2 sequences are MNHEY and SMNVEV (reference sequence). This CDR3 has 11 amino acids. CDR3 sequence: CASRDTGELFF. The CDR3 nucleotides are TGTGCCAGCAGGGACACCGGGGAGCTGTTTTTT.

The chain recombines TRBV7-7 with TRBJ2-1; 8 bases fit TRBD2. The V gene's germline CDR1 is SSHAT and CDR2 FNYEAQ (reference sequence). V shed 6 bases and J 3 bases; nucleotides not matched to a gene: 10. The CDR3 runs 16 residues. The CDR3 coding sequence is TGTGCCAGCAGGGACACCGGGACTAGGGACTACAATGAGCAGTTCTTC. Amino acids: CASRDTGTRDYNEQFF.

The chain employs TRBV5-4 and TRBJ1-3; no definite D call. Germline CDR1 and CDR2: SGHNT and YYREEE (reference sequence). This CDR3 region has 11 residues. Between the trimmed V and J ends, which lost 4 bases and 8 bases, there was a span of 7 bases. The CDR3 loop reads CASSHRDTIYF. The CDR3 DNA reads TGTGCCAGCAGCCACCGGGACACCATATATTTT.

The sample holds a few counts of this clone. This sequence joins TRBV3-1 (or the pseudogene TRBV3-2) and TRBJ1-5; D uncertain. V was pared by 1 base and J by 4 bases, with 5 bases between. Per germline, CDR1 LGHDT and CDR2 YNNKEL (reference sequence). The CDR3 length is 13 residues. The CDR3 nucleotides read TGTGCCAGCAGCCAAGGGCCTAATCAGCCCCAGCATTTT. It translates to CASSQGPNQPQHF.

The CDR3 loop reads CAWRGRPNGELFF. CDR3 in DNA: TGTGCCTGGAGGGGACGGCCTAACGGGGAGCTGTTTTTT. This chain uses TRBV30 with TRBJ2-2; TRBD1 or TRBD2 may be the D gene (5 bases each). Between the trimmed V and J ends, which lost 3 bases and 7 bases, there was a span of 12 bases. This CDR3 has 13 residues. Per germline, CDR1 GTSNPN and CDR2 SVGIG (reference sequence). Using reference TRBV30 and TRBJ2-2 for the parts outside the CDR3, the full variable domain is SQTIHQWPATLVQPVGSPLSLECTVEGTSNPNLYWYRQAAGRGLQLLFYSVGIGQISSEVPQNLSASRPQDRQFILSSKKLLLSDSGFYLCAWRGRPNGELFFGEGSRLTVL.

The chain carries TRBV27 and TRBJ1-1; 9 positions agree with TRBD1. The trim removed 6 bases at V and 1 base at J, leaving 6 bases unmatched. Germline CDR1 is MNHEY and CDR2 is SMNVEV (reference sequence). There are 15 residues in the CDR3. The CDR3 loop is CASRKQGAKNTEAFF. The CDR3 DNA sequence: TGTGCCAGCAGAAAACAGGGGGCGAAGAACACTGAAGCTTTCTTT.

The J gene is TRBJ2-4, the V gene TRBV18; 14 nucleotides line up with TRBD2. This CDR3 has 16 amino acids. CDR1 and CDR2 (germline): KGHSH, LQKENI. With V trimmed by 3 bases and J by 5 bases, 3 bases remained unmatched. The CDR3 nucleotides read TGTGCCAGCTCACCGGGACTAGCGGGAGCGCAAAACATTCAGTACTTC. It yields the protein CASSPGLAGAQNIQYF. Filled out from reference TRBV18 and TRBJ2-4, the complete variable domain reads NAGVMQNPRHLVRRRGQEARLRCSPMKGHSHVYWYRQLPEEGLKFMVYLQKENIIDESGMPKERFSAEFPKEGPSILRIQQVVRGDSAAYFCASSPGLAGAQNIQYFGAGTRLSVL.